The clone carrying this T cell receptor (beta chain) was counted only a few times. Its specificity is unknown. These data are taken from a study of T cells in Graves' hyperthyroidism and ophthalmopathy. Study-wide points: Ophthalmopathy prediction by the model preceded onset by a median about 6 months. In the analysis, a 13 V-J model separated ophthalmopathy from stable hyperthyroidism.

Pregnant or lactating patients were excluded, as were those with uncontrolled infection or other autoimmune disease. Cells are PBMCs isolated from more than 8.5 ml of fresh blood. Amplified regions were TCR beta CDR3 sequences from RNA transcripts. First-round RT-PCR with HTBI primers amplified the TCR CDR3 region. Via MiXCR, TCRdb re-called the multiplex PCR reads, giving one row per CDR3 protein. This sample yields about half a million distinct CDR3 sequences, of which 22% are seen a single time; around 54% belongs to the top ten. This CDR3 is built from 14 residues. Germline V gene sequence: CDR1 LNHDA, CDR2 SQIVND (reference sequence). V was cut by 3 bases and J by 10 bases, with 18 bases left in between.

The gene calls are TRBV19 and TRBJ1-1; D might be TRBD1 (5 bases). The receptor was isolated from a woman aged 70-85 years with Graves' ophthalmopathy. The specimen was blood. The CDR3 region is CASSIGSIVGTAFF. CDR3 nucleotides: TGTGCCAGTAGTATCGGAAGTATCGTTGGGACAGCTTTCTTT.